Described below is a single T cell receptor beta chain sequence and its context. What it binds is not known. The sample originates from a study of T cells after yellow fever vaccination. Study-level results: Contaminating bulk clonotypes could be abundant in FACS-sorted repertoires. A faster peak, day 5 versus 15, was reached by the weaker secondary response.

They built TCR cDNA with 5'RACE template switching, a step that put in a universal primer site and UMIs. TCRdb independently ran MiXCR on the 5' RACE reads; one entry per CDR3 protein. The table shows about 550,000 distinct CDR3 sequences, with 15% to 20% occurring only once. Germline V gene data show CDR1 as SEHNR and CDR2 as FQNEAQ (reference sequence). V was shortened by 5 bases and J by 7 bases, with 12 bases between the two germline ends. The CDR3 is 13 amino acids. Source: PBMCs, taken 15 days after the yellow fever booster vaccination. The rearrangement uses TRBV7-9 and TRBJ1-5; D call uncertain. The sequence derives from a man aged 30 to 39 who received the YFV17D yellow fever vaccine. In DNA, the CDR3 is TGTGCCAGCAGCGATGAAGGCCGGCAGCCCCAGCATTTT. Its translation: CASSDEGRQPQHF.